Listed below are T cell receptor beta chains from one sample, sequenced in a study of blood T cell repertoires in COVID-19. Profiling relied on immunoSEQ multiplex PCR, and the TCRdb table lists in-frame clones only, not all of them. This table has 150,000 to 200,000 clones, roughly four fifths appearing once. Sequences were obtained from peripheral blood. The receptors originated from a woman aged 40 to 50 with acute or convalescent COVID-19. Each CDR3 is given with its conserved first and last residue. A D gene is named only where the DNA matches it firmly. Size tells how often a clone was seen (once, few, many) or the class of an expanded clone, and some rows leave it out.

d_call clone_size j_call v_call cdr3_nt cdr3_aa
TRBD1 . TRBJ2-7 TRBV24-1 TGTGCCACCAGTGATTCGGGACAGGGTGGTGCCTACGAGCAGTACTTC CATSDSGQGGAYEQYF
. few TRBJ1-3 TRBV9 TGTGCCAGCAGCGCCGGGGTCTCTGGTGGAAACACCATATATTTT CASSAGVSGGNTIYF
. . TRBJ1-5 TRBV30 TGTGCCTGGAGCCACAGGAGGGGCCTTGATCAGCCCCAGCATTTT CAWSHRRGLDQPQHF
TRBD1 . TRBJ2-5 TRBV2 TGTGCCAGCAGTGATGTGGGACAGGGTTATTGGGAGACCCAGTACTTC CASSDVGQGYWETQYF
TRBD1 . TRBJ1-3 TRBV28 TGTGCCAGCAGCCGTCTCGGGACAGCCGTCAGACGGGGTGTCACCATATATTTT CASSRLGTAVRRGVTIYF
TRBD1 once TRBJ2-7 TRBV27 TGTGCCAGCAGTGGACAGGGGGGGGTCTACGAGCAGTACTTC CASSGQGGVYEQYF
TRBD1 . TRBJ1-6 TRBV27 TGTGCCAGCAGTTTATCGCGCGTGGCAACCTACAGGGGGATGGATTCACCCCTCCACTTT CASSLSRVATYRGMDSPLHF
TRBD1 . TRBJ1-1 TRBV28 TGTGCCAGCAGTGAACATTCGGACAGGTTAGTTTTCTTT CASSEHSDRLVFF
. . TRBJ2-3 TRBV27 TGTGCCAGCAGTCCGTACGCGGAGGGCCCCGCAGATACGCAGTATTTT CASSPYAEGPADTQYF
. few TRBJ2-2 TRBV12-3/TRBV12-4 TGTGCCAGCAGGGAGGCCGGGGAGCTGTTTTTT CASREAGELFF
TRBD1 . TRBJ1-5 TRBV19 TGTGCCAGTTCTACAGGGGGAGACGGCAATCAGCCCCAGCATTTT CASSTGGDGNQPQHF
. . TRBJ1-2 TRBV28 TGTGCCAGCAGATCAGGAACTAGTAACTATGGCTACACCTTC CASRSGTSNYGYTF
. . TRBJ1-2 TRBV11-2 TGTGCCAGCAGCTTAGTGCAGGGGCATAACTATGGCTACACCTTC CASSLVQGHNYGYTF
. . TRBJ1-6 TRBV5-1 TGCGCCAGCAGAAAAACCGGGACAAGTAATTCACCCCTCCACTTT CASRKTGTSNSPLHF
. . TRBJ2-1 TRBV25-1 TGTGCCAGCAGGGAACAGGTCAATGAGCAGTTCTTC CASREQVNEQFF
. . TRBJ1-2 TRBV29-1 TGCAGCGTTGTCCCGGCGGGAGTTAACTATGGCTACACCTTC CSVVPAGVNYGYTF